These T cell receptor beta chains were read from a single sample in a study of Tregs in tolerant kidney transplant recipients. Using immunoSEQ multiplex PCR, the repertoire was profiled, and TCRdb retains in-frame clones only, with some absent. The table records approximately 43,000 clones, about 90% of them present only once. The material sequenced was Tregs from blood. The receptors come from a human donor in good health. Each CDR3 is given with its conserved first and last residue. D genes are given only for firm matches. Size is omitted from some rows. Given values are once, few, many or a class for expanded clones.

j_call clone_size v_call d_call cdr3_aa cdr3_nt
TRBJ2-1 . TRBV10-3 TRBD2 CAISDGTSGDEQFF TGTGCCATCAGTGATGGGACTAGCGGAGATGAGCAGTTCTTC
TRBJ2-7 . TRBV7-9 . CASSLARYSGNILREQYF TGTGCCAGCAGCTTAGCAAGATATTCAGGGAATATCCTACGAGAGCAGTACTTC
TRBJ1-1 few TRBV5-1 . CASSLGLGGTEAFF TGCGCCAGCAGCTTAGGTTTGGGGGGCACTGAAGCTTTCTTT
TRBJ2-1 once TRBV6-1 . CASSEVRAHEQFF TGTGCCAGCAGTGAAGTAAGGGCTCATGAGCAGTTCTTC
TRBJ1-2 . TRBV5-1 TRBD1 CASSPATGYGYTF TGCGCCAGCAGCCCAGCGACAGGGTATGGCTACACCTTC
TRBJ1-3 . TRBV2 . CASRRGGSPTGNTIYF TGTGCCAGCAGGAGAGGGGGGAGCCCAACTGGAAACACCATATATTTT
TRBJ2-7 . TRBV6-1 . CASSEGQILLTYEQYF TGTGCCAGCAGTGAAGGCCAGATATTATTAACCTACGAGCAGTACTTC
TRBJ1-5 . TRBV6-5 . CASNEHFGGSQPQHF TGTGCCAGCAACGAACACTTTGGGGGGAGTCAGCCCCAGCATTTT
TRBJ1-2 . TRBV4-2 . CASSQDLGRLIYGYTF TGTGCCAGCAGCCAAGATTTGGGCAGACTGATTTATGGCTACACCTTC
TRBJ2-1 . TRBV19 . CASSMGSYRWTVSNEQFF TGTGCCAGTAGTATGGGGTCGTATAGATGGACAGTCTCCAATGAGCAGTTCTTC
TRBJ2-2 . TRBV7-2 . CASTRQEQIAGELFF TGTGCCAGCACTCGGCAGGAACAAATCGCCGGGGAGCTGTTTTTT
TRBJ2-7 once TRBV18 . CASSPRGRGGEQYF TGTGCCAGCTCACCAAGAGGCAGGGGGGGCGAGCAGTACTTC
TRBJ1-5 . TRBV5-1 . CASSLGDFQPQHF TGCGCCAGCAGCTTGGGGGATTTTCAGCCCCAGCATTTT
TRBJ2-5 . TRBV10-1 . CASSMGDLETQYF TGCGCCAGCAGTATGGGGGATCTGGAGACCCAGTACTTC
TRBJ1-2 . TRBV5-5 . CASSFPQYGYTF TGTGCCAGCAGCTTTCCGCAGTATGGCTACACCTTC
TRBJ1-1 . TRBV6-6 . CASSYWGNTEAFF TGTGCCAGCAGTTACTGGGGGAACACTGAAGCTTTCTTT
TRBJ1-1 . TRBV18 . CASSPLLDSYTEAFF TGTGCCAGCTCCCCCCTCTTAGACAGTTACACTGAAGCTTTCTTT
TRBJ2-3 . TRBV19 TRBD1 CASSLQGPNTDTQYF TGTGCCAGTAGTTTACAGGGGCCCAACACAGATACGCAGTATTTT
TRBJ1-1 . TRBV5-1 . CASKSTDRNTEAFF TGCGCCAGCAAATCGACGGACCGTAACACTGAAGCTTTCTTT
TRBJ1-4 . TRBV6-5 . CASSYSLGNEKLFF TGTGCCAGCAGTTACTCGCTGGGTAACGAAAAACTGTTTTTT
TRBJ1-5 . TRBV5-6 . CASSLSGYSNQPQHF TGTGCCAGCAGCTTGAGCGGCTATAGCAATCAGCCCCAGCATTTT
TRBJ1-1 . TRBV11-2 . CASSLAGNTEAFF TGTGCCAGCAGCTTAGCGGGGAACACTGAAGCTTTCTTT
TRBJ1-4 . TRBV11-2 . CASSLNGEKLFF TGTGCCAGCAGCCTTAACGGTGAAAAACTGTTTTTT
TRBJ2-1 . TRBV5-1 TRBD2 CASSSAAGGRGEQFF TGCGCCAGCAGCTCCGCCGCGGGGGGGCGGGGTGAGCAGTTCTTC
TRBJ1-2 . TRBV5-6 . CASSLTGNGGYTF TGTGCCAGCAGCTTGACAGGGAATGGTGGCTACACCTTC
TRBJ1-2 . TRBV9 . CASSLAGTGGGYTF TGTGCCAGCAGCCTCGCCGGGACCGGAGGGGGCTACACCTTC
TRBJ1-1 . TRBV6-5 TRBD1 CASSDRGRNTEAFF TGTGCCAGCAGTGACAGGGGCCGGAACACTGAAGCTTTCTTT
TRBJ2-2 . TRBV10-1 TRBD2 CASSVATSGAYTGELFF TGCGCCAGCAGTGTAGCGACTAGCGGGGCTTACACCGGGGAGCTGTTTTTT
TRBJ2-3 once TRBV4-1 TRBD2 CASSLEPSGRIYTDTQYF TGCGCCAGCAGCCTCGAGCCTAGCGGGAGGATATACACAGATACGCAGTATTTT
TRBJ2-3 . TRBV5-1 TRBD1 CASSSGTGYADTQYF TGCGCCAGCAGCTCGGGGACAGGGTACGCAGATACGCAGTATTTT
TRBJ2-3 . TRBV2 . CASVRLGQGADTQYF TGTGCCAGCGTACGCCTTGGGCAGGGAGCAGATACGCAGTATTTT
TRBJ2-5 . TRBV10-2 . CASSIVWEALQETQYF TGCGCCAGCAGTATCGTTTGGGAGGCCCTCCAAGAGACCCAGTACTTC
TRBJ1-1 . TRBV6-1 TRBD1 CASSERTGIEAFF TGTGCCAGCAGTGAAAGGACAGGGATTGAAGCTTTCTTT
TRBJ2-3 . TRBV5-1 TRBD2 CASSFVLAGTDTQYF TGCGCCAGCAGCTTCGTTCTAGCGGGCACAGATACGCAGTATTTT
TRBJ2-5 . TRBV19 . CASSMEPLPGTQYF TGTGCCAGTAGTATGGAACCTCTCCCAGGGACCCAGTACTTC
TRBJ2-2 . TRBV10-3 TRBD2 CAISDSPSGNVGGELFF TGTGCCATCAGTGATAGCCCTAGCGGGAACGTCGGCGGGGAGCTGTTTTTT
TRBJ1-1 . TRBV5-1 . CASSLRTLSETEAFF TGCGCCAGCAGCTTGCGGACGCTTAGTGAAACTGAAGCTTTCTTT
TRBJ1-2 . TRBV19 . CASSLRANYGYTF TGTGCCAGTTCATTAAGAGCTAACTATGGCTACACCTTC
TRBJ2-7 . TRBV5-1 . CASSPGPSFSYEQYF TGCGCCAGCAGCCCGGGACCGTCATTCTCCTACGAGCAGTACTTC
TRBJ2-3 . TRBV18 TRBD2 CASSPTSPSGRATDTQYF TGTGCCAGCTCACCAACGTCTCCTAGCGGGAGGGCGACAGATACGCAGTATTTT
TRBJ1-4 . TRBV2 . CASSAYEKLFF TGTGCCAGCAGTGCGTATGAAAAACTGTTTTTT
TRBJ2-5 . TRBV4-1 . CASSQDPRQGLGQGTQYF TGCGCCAGCAGCCAAGATCCTCGCCAGGGACTAGGACAGGGGACCCAGTACTTC
TRBJ1-2 . TRBV2 TRBD1 CASTIDRVPNYGYTF TGTGCCAGCACCATAGACAGGGTGCCTAACTATGGCTACACCTTC
TRBJ1-5 . TRBV4-1 . CASSQDHRGAEQPQHF TGCGCCAGCAGCCAAGATCACCGGGGGGCTGAGCAGCCCCAGCATTTT
TRBJ2-1 . TRBV5-3 . CARSLGDGAGYNEQFF TGTGCCAGAAGCTTGGGAGATGGGGCCGGGTACAATGAGCAGTTCTTC
TRBJ2-7 . TRBV10-1 . CASSEMRPPDPSYEQYF TGCGCCAGCAGTGAGATGCGGCCGCCGGATCCCTCCTACGAGCAGTACTTC
TRBJ1-2 . TRBV5-1 . CASSSLNYGYTF TGCGCCAGCTCCAGCCTAAACTATGGCTACACCTTC
TRBJ2-5 . TRBV7-2 . CASSLMAGLETQYF TGTGCCAGCAGCTTAATGGCGGGATTGGAGACCCAGTACTTC
TRBJ2-7 . TRBV7-9 . CASSLRQGRGEQYF TGTGCCAGCAGCTTACGGCAGGGGCGGGGGGAGCAGTACTTC
TRBJ2-6 . TRBV6-5 . CASSYRGGSGANVLTF TGTGCCAGCAGTTACCGCGGAGGGTCTGGGGCCAACGTCCTGACTTTC
TRBJ2-1 . TRBV7-2 . CASSFYNEQFF TGTGCCAGCAGCTTCTACAATGAGCAGTTCTTC
TRBJ2-5 . TRBV6-5 . CASSYGITGETQYF TGTGCCAGCAGTTACGGTATTACAGGAGAGACCCAGTACTTC
TRBJ2-1 . TRBV7-9 . CAWREKSSYNEQFF TGTGCCTGGCGGGAAAAAAGCTCCTACAATGAGCAGTTCTTC